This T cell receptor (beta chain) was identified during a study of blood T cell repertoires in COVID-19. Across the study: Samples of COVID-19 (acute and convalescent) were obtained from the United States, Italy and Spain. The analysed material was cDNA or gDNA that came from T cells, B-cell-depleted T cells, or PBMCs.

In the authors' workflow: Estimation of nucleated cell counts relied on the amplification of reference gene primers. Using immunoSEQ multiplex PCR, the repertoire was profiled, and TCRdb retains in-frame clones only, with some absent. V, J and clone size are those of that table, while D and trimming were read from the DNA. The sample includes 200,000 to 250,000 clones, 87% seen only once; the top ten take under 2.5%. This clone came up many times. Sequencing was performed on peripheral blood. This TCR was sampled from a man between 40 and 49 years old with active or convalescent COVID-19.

Here the CDR3 reads CASSLRTGGDGTDTQYF. The CDR3 nucleotides are TGCGCCAGCAGCCTCCGGACAGGGGGCGATGGCACAGATACGCAGTATTTT. This chain uses TRBV5-1 with TRBJ2-3, with TRBD1 matching 11 bases. The CDR3 covers 17 residues. Trimming cost V 4 bases and J 1 base; bases outside gene matches: 8. From germline, CDR1 is SGHRS and CDR2 YFSETQ.